The rows below give T cell receptor beta chains drawn from one sample of a study of blood T cells in healthy people across ages. MiXCR was run by TCRdb on the 5' RACE reads, yielding one entry per CDR3 protein. Among approximately 780,000 distinct CDR3 sequences, around 25% were seen once, and the ten largest hold approximately 2.9%. This sample was also put to use in a study of T cells of mothers and their children.

The specimen was blood. The receptors derive from a boy aged 5-17 years in good health. CDR3s include the opening cysteine and the closing phenylalanine or tryptophan. D genes are given only for firm matches. Only part of the rows carry a size: once, few, many, or a class if the clone is expanded.

>-|-|TRBJ1-3|TRBV20-1
TGCAGTGCTAGAGGCGAGTCTGGAAACACCATATATTTT
CSARGESGNTIYF
>-|-|TRBJ2-3|TRBV24-1
TGTGCCACCAGTTTGGGCCCGGATACGCAGTATTTT
CATSLGPDTQYF
>few|-|TRBJ2-7|TRBV14
TGTGCCAGCAGCCACCCCTTGCGTCCCTACGAGCAGTACTTC
CASSHPLRPYEQYF
>once|TRBD1|TRBJ2-1|TRBV6-2/TRBV6-3
TGTGCCAGCAGTTTTCCGGGACAGGTTAATGGCAATGAGCAGTTCTTC
CASSFPGQVNGNEQFF
>few|-|TRBJ2-5|TRBV4-2
TGTGCCAGCAGCCAAGATCTGCGGGGGCGACAAGAGACCCAGTACTTC
CASSQDLRGRQETQYF
>-|-|TRBJ2-7|TRBV12-3/TRBV12-4
TGTGCCAGCAGCGCCCTCGTATCGGGCGAGCAGTACTTC
CASSALVSGEQYF
>few|-|TRBJ1-5|TRBV29-1
TGCAGCGCTGGCCTTAGCAATCAGCCCCAGCATTTT
CSAGLSNQPQHF
>-|-|TRBJ2-5|TRBV3-1
TGTGCCAGCAGCCCTCGGTGGGAGACCCAGTACTTC
CASSPRWETQYF
>many|-|TRBJ2-5|TRBV20-1
TGCAGTGCCCCGCTCGGGGCATTGAACCAAGAGACCCAGTACTTC
CSAPLGALNQETQYF
>-|-|TRBJ2-3|TRBV28
TGTGCCAGCAGTGTATGGACGGGGGCTAGCACAGATACGCAGTATTTT
CASSVWTGASTDTQYF
>-|-|TRBJ2-7|TRBV11-2
TGTGCCAGCAGCTTAAAAGGCCGGTCAGGGGGGTACGAGCAGTACTTC
CASSLKGRSGGYEQYF
>once|TRBD1|TRBJ1-2|TRBV6-6
TGTGCCAGCAGTTACTCAGACAGGGAGAAGGGCTACACCTTC
CASSYSDREKGYTF
>-|-|TRBJ1-2|TRBV6-6
TGTGCCAGCAGTGACTTGAGGACAGATCGGCAGGATGGCTACACCTTC
CASSDLRTDRQDGYTF
>-|-|TRBJ2-5|TRBV7-9
TGTGCCAGCAGCTGGGCTACCCGAGGGATCGAGACCCAGTACTTC
CASSWATRGIETQYF
>-|-|TRBJ2-2|TRBV7-2
TGTGCCAGCAGCTCGCCCTCCGGGGAGCTGTTTTTT
CASSSPSGELFF
>few|-|TRBJ1-1|TRBV2
TGTGCCAGCAGTGTTTCCCAGCCCAGGAACACTGAAGCTTTCTTT
CASSVSQPRNTEAFF
>-|TRBD1|TRBJ1-3|TRBV9
TGTGCCAGCAGCGCCGGACAGGGAATTGGAAACACCATATATTTT
CASSAGQGIGNTIYF
>few|TRBD1|TRBJ1-5|TRBV12-5
TGTGCTAGTGGTTTACAGGACAGGGATCAGCCCCAGCATTTT
CASGLQDRDQPQHF
>-|-|TRBJ2-7|TRBV7-2
TGTGCCAGCAGTACCTCCACGGAATACGAGCAGTACTTC
CASSTSTEYEQYF
>-|-|TRBJ2-5|TRBV7-8
TGTGCCAGCAGCCACAGACTTCAAGAGACCCAGCACTTC
CASSHRLQETQHF
>-|-|TRBJ2-5|TRBV6-2/TRBV6-3
TGTGCCGCAGGCCAGCCCCCGCAAGAGACCCAGTACTTC
CAAGQPPQETQYF
>few|-|TRBJ1-4|TRBV11-2
TGTGCCAGCAGCCGTCAAGGGCTACGTAATGAAAAGCTGTTTTTT
CASSRQGLRNEKLFF
>-|-|TRBJ2-6|TRBV10-3
TGTGCCATCAGTGAGTCGACCGACAGCCTGATGCGTCTCTCTGGGGCCAACGTCCTGACTTTC
CAISESTDSLMRLSGANVLTF
>-|TRBD1|TRBJ2-4|TRBV29-1
TGCAGCGTTGAGGATGGTAGGGGGCAGGACTTC
CSVEDGRGQDF
>-|-|TRBJ1-1|TRBV5-1
TGCGCCAGCAGCCCAGAAGGGGTGGCTGAAGCTTTCTTT
CASSPEGVAEAFF
>few|-|TRBJ1-4|TRBV29-1
TGCAGCGTTCGAGTTTATGCAACTAATGAAAAACTGTTTTTT
CSVRVYATNEKLFF
>few|-|TRBJ2-5|TRBV27
TGTGCCAGCAGTACCTGGGGGGGCCCGTACCAAGAGACCCAGTACTTC
CASSTWGGPYQETQYF
>few|TRBD2|TRBJ2-1|TRBV6-5
TGTGCCAGCAGTTATAACGCGGGGGGCCCCAATGAGCAGTTCTTC
CASSYNAGGPNEQFF
>once|-|TRBJ2-2|TRBV5-1
TGCGCCAGCAGGAGTGGGGCGGACGGGGAGCTGTTTTTT
CASRSGADGELFF
>-|-|TRBJ2-2|TRBV29-1
TGCAGCGTTGAAGATTACCGAGTTGTCGGGGAGCTGTTTTTT
CSVEDYRVVGELFF
>few|-|TRBJ1-1|TRBV7-2
TGTGCCAGCAGCTCGGGGACATACCCCACTGAAGCTTTCTTT
CASSSGTYPTEAFF
>few|-|TRBJ1-6|TRBV5-1
TGCGCCAGCAGCTTGTTATCAGACGGATATTCACCCCTCCACTTT
CASSLLSDGYSPLHF
>-|-|TRBJ2-7|TRBV19
TGTGCCAGTAGTATAAGGGGAAACGAGCTGTACTTC
CASSIRGNELYF
>few|TRBD2|TRBJ2-3|TRBV7-2
TGTGCCAGCAGCTTAGCGGCGGGGGGGCCTAGCACAGATACGCAGTATTTT
CASSLAAGGPSTDTQYF
>few|-|TRBJ2-7|TRBV12-3/TRBV12-4
TGTGCCAGCAGCGACAGGAACCCCTCCTACGAGCAGTACTTC
CASSDRNPSYEQYF
>-|TRBD1|TRBJ2-5|TRBV19
TGTGCCAGTGGGGGGACAGGGGACCGAGAGACCCAGTACTTC
CASGGTGDRETQYF
>-|-|TRBJ2-3|TRBV6-5
TGTGCCAGCAGTTATATTGCGGGGCAGACAGATACGCAGTATTTT
CASSYIAGQTDTQYF
>-|-|TRBJ1-6|TRBV5-1
TGCGCCAGCAGCCTCCGACAGGAGAGGTCACCCCTCCACTTT
CASSLRQERSPLHF
>-|TRBD1|TRBJ2-5|TRBV2
TGTGCCGGAGACAGGGCCTGGGAGACCCAGTACTTC
CAGDRAWETQYF
>-|TRBD1|TRBJ2-4|TRBV3-1
TGTGCCAGCAGCCAAGAAACAGGGGTTACCTCAGCCAAAAACATTCAGTACTTC
CASSQETGVTSAKNIQYF
>-|TRBD2|TRBJ2-1|TRBV7-9
TGTGCCAGTATCAGCGGGGCCCCTTACAATGAGCAGTTCTTC
CASISGAPYNEQFF